A selection of T cell receptor beta chains follows, all from one sample in a study of Ad26.COV2.S vaccination and SARS-CoV-2 variants. Assay: immunoSEQ multiplex PCR; the TCRdb copy retains only in-frame clones and omits some. The table records around 450,000 clones, 75% to 95% of them present only once. The source was peripheral blood, collected in a trial of Ad26.COV2.S vaccine versus placebo. The receptors shown here come from a person aged 18-65 years who received the Ad26.COV2.S COVID-19 vaccine or a placebo. Both conserved end residues are part of each CDR3. D genes are given only for firm matches. Size tells how often a clone was seen (once, few, many) or the class of an expanded clone, and some rows leave it out.

CASRVAGGAAFF,TGTGCCAGCAGGGTGGCCGGGGGGGCGGCTTTCTTT,TRBV12-3/TRBV12-4,.,TRBJ1-1,.
CASSLVSQTWHEQFF,TGTGCCAGCAGCTTAGTATCTCAAACCTGGCATGAGCAGTTCTTC,TRBV11-2,.,TRBJ2-1,.
CASSRTGYEQYF,TGTGCCAGCAGCCGTACGGGATACGAGCAGTACTTC,TRBV7-8,.,TRBJ2-7,.
CASSLAGIYEQYF,TGTGCCAGCAGCTTAGCAGGGATCTACGAGCAGTACTTC,TRBV11-2,.,TRBJ2-7,once
CASSHVEGFNEKLFF,TGCGCCAGCAGCCATGTGGAGGGGTTTAATGAAAAACTGTTTTTT,TRBV4-3,.,TRBJ1-4,once
CASTPGLAGETQYF,TGTGCCAGCACCCCGGGGCTAGCGGGTGAGACCCAGTACTTC,TRBV9,TRBD2,TRBJ2-5,.
CASSYSESQGQETQYF,TGTGCCAGCAGTTACTCGGAAAGTCAGGGTCAAGAGACCCAGTACTTC,TRBV6-5,.,TRBJ2-5,.
CASSRGAGDTQYF,TGTGCCAGCTCACGTGGGGCTGGAGATACGCAGTATTTT,TRBV18,.,TRBJ2-3,.
CASKRGDTDTQYF,TGTGCCAGCAAAAGGGGGGACACAGATACGCAGTATTTT,TRBV6-5,.,TRBJ2-3,.
CASSFTAGWQETQYF,TGTGCCAGCAGCTTCACAGCGGGATGGCAAGAGACCCAGTACTTC,TRBV7-2,TRBD2,TRBJ2-5,.
CSVRDSTPGAAAHEQYF,TGCAGCGTGAGGGACAGCACCCCAGGAGCTGCAGCCCACGAGCAGTACTTC,TRBV29-1,TRBD1,TRBJ2-7,.
CASSYFQGSYEQYF,TGTGCCAGCAGTTACTTCCAGGGATCCTACGAGCAGTACTTC,TRBV6-5,.,TRBJ2-7,.
CASSLSRSYEQYF,TGTGCCAGCAGCCTCAGCAGGAGCTACGAGCAGTACTTC,TRBV3-1/TRBV3-2,.,TRBJ2-7,.
CASSVVRRICNQPQHF,TGTGCCAGCAGCGTAGTCCGCAGGATATGCAATCAGCCCCAGCATTTT,TRBV9,.,TRBJ1-5,.
CATAKDRAVGNTIYF,TGTGCCACCGCAAAGGACAGGGCGGTAGGAAACACCATATATTTT,TRBV19,TRBD1,TRBJ1-3,few
CASSVGGLEGYGYTF,TGTGCCAGCAGCGTAGGGGGGCTAGAGGGCTATGGCTACACCTTC,TRBV9,.,TRBJ1-2,.
CASSYLVGSQDEQYF,TGTGCCAGCAGTTATCTTGTGGGATCTCAGGACGAGCAGTACTTC,TRBV6-5,.,TRBJ2-7,.
CASSQEGTSIVYEQFF,TGTGCCAGCAGCCAAGAGGGGACTAGCATTGTCTATGAGCAGTTCTTC,TRBV3-1/TRBV3-2,TRBD2,TRBJ2-1,.
CASTELADSYEQYF,TGTGCCAGCACAGAGCTAGCGGATTCCTACGAGCAGTACTTC,TRBV9,TRBD2,TRBJ2-7,.
CASSSQAGPPNEQFF,TGTGCCAGCAGTTCCCAAGCGGGACCTCCTAATGAGCAGTTCTTC,TRBV6-5,TRBD2,TRBJ2-1,.
CAIRGTSGRGTGELFF,TGTGCCATCAGGGGGACTAGCGGGAGGGGCACCGGGGAGCTGTTTTTT,TRBV10-3,TRBD2,TRBJ2-2,.
CAWKKDSFLSLMGGYTF,TGTGCCTGGAAAAAGGACAGTTTTTTGTCGCTGATGGGAGGCTACACCTTC,TRBV30,.,TRBJ1-2,.
CASSLSPRAGGYTF,TGTGCCAGCAGTTTAAGCCCCCGGGCAGGTGGCTACACCTTC,TRBV28,.,TRBJ1-2,.
CASSLVGLASDEQYF,TGTGCCAGCAGCTTAGTAGGACTAGCATCCGACGAGCAGTACTTC,TRBV7-3,TRBD2,TRBJ2-7,.
CASSLGGGPYEQYF,TGTGCCAGCAGCTTAGGCGGGGGGCCCTACGAGCAGTACTTC,TRBV7-9,TRBD2,TRBJ2-7,.
CASSWDRSTDTQYF,TGTGCCAGCAGTTGGGACAGGAGCACAGATACGCAGTATTTT,TRBV2,TRBD1,TRBJ2-3,.
CASSPLEAGLNTGELFF,TGTGCCAGCTCACCACTCGAAGCGGGACTGAACACCGGGGAGCTGTTTTTT,TRBV18,TRBD2,TRBJ2-2,.
CASSVGRSYEQYF,TGTGCCAGCAGTGTGGGGAGGTCCTACGAGCAGTACTTC,TRBV2,.,TRBJ2-7,.
CASRGGVETQYF,TGTGCCAGCAGGGGTGGAGTAGAGACCCAGTACTTC,TRBV2,.,TRBJ2-5,.
CASSYQAVRAYEQYF,TGTGCCAGCAGCTATCAGGCCGTCCGTGCCTACGAGCAGTACTTC,TRBV7-8,.,TRBJ2-7,.
CASSRDRGQYEQYF,TGTGCCAGCAGCAGGGACAGGGGGCAGTACGAGCAGTACTTC,TRBV5-6,TRBD1,TRBJ2-7,once
CASSLIQGSDTQYF,TGTGCCAGCAGCTTGATACAGGGGTCAGATACGCAGTATTTT,TRBV7-9,TRBD1,TRBJ2-3,.
CAWEQGANQPQHF,TGTGCCTGGGAACAGGGGGCGAATCAGCCCCAGCATTTT,TRBV30,TRBD1,TRBJ1-5,.
CASSSRRVTDTQYF,TGTGCCAGCAGCTCTCGGAGAGTCACAGATACGCAGTATTTT,TRBV6-2/TRBV6-3,.,TRBJ2-3,.
CASSQGPATGSYNEQFF,TGCGCCAGCAGCCAGGGCCCAGCGACGGGCTCCTACAATGAGCAGTTCTTC,TRBV4-3,.,TRBJ2-1,.
CASTRAAGETQYF,TGTGCCAGCACCCGGGCAGCGGGAGAGACCCAGTACTTC,TRBV27,.,TRBJ2-5,.
CASSLDGMSTGELFF,TGTGCCAGCAGCCTAGACGGTATGAGCACCGGGGAGCTGTTTTTT,TRBV7-9,.,TRBJ2-2,.
CASSFTGGYEQFF,TGCGCCAGCAGCTTTACAGGGGGCTATGAGCAGTTCTTC,TRBV5-1,TRBD1,TRBJ2-1,.
CAWRFQGSHEKLFF,TGTGCCTGGAGGTTCCAGGGGAGTCATGAAAAACTGTTTTTT,TRBV30,.,TRBJ1-4,once
CASSNNIELAERDIQYF,TGTGCCAGTAGTAACAACATAGAACTAGCGGAGAGAGACATTCAGTACTTC,TRBV19,TRBD2,TRBJ2-4,.
CSVELLDRPGDEQFF,TGCAGCGTTGAGTTACTCGACCGTCCGGGGGATGAGCAGTTCTTC,TRBV29-1,.,TRBJ2-1,.